The clone carrying this T cell receptor (beta chain) was recorded many times. Its specificity is not known. Per-sample PBMC isolation yielded at least 6.5 million cells. Trimming removed 6 bases at V and 0 bases at J, with 9 bases between. The CDR3 runs 14 residues. This record belongs to a study of blood T cells in healthy people across ages. The study's findings and limits: Expanded clonotype shifts may have been confounded, as the donors had an unknown CMV status.

Primed by a sample-barcoded 5' primer and a J-beta primer mix, a second PCR proceeded for about 6 to 11 cycles. One entry per CDR3 protein results from TCRdb running MiXCR on the 5' RACE reads. The sample holds about 720,000 distinct CDR3 sequences, 22% seen once. The sequence came from a man aged 65 to 79 in good health. Specimen: blood. The rearrangement uses TRBV12-3 or TRBV12-4 and TRBJ1-3; D not resolved. The CDR3, as DNA: TGTGCCAGCAGCTTGTCGAGCTCTGGAAACACCATATATTTT. It codes for CASSLSSSGNTIYF.